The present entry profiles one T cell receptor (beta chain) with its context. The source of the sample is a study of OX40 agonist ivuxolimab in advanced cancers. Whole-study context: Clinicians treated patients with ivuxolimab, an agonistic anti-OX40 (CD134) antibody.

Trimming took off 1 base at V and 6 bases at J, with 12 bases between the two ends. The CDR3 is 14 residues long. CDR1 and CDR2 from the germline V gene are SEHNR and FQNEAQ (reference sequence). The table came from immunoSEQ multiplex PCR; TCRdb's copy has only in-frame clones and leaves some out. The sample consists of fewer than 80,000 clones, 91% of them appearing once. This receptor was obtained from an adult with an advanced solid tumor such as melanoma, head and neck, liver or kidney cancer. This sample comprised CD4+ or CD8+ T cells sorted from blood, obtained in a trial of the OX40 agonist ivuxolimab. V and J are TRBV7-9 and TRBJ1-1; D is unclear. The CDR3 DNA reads TGTGCCAGCAGCTTAGAAGGGTTCGGCTCTGAAGCTTTCTTT. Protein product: CASSLEGFGSEAFF.